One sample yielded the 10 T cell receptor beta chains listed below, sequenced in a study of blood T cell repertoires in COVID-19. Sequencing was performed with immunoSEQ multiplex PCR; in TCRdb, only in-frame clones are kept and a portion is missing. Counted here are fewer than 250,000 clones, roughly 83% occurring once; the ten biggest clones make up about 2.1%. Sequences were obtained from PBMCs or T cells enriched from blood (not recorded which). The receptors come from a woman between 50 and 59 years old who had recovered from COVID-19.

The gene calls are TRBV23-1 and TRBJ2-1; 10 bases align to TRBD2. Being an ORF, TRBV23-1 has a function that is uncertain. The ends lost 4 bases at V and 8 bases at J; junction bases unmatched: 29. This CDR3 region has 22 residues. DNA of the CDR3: TGCGCCAGCAGTCCTAGCGGCGACAGGAACGGGGAGGTCTTTAGCGGGAGGTATGAGCAGTTCTTC. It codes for CASSPSGDRNGEVFSGRYEQFF.

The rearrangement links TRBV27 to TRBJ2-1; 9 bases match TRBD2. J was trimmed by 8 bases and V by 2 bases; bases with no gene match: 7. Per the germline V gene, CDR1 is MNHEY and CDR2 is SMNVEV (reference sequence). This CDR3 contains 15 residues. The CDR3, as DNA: TGTGCCAGCAGTTTAGGGACTAGCTCAAGCCATGAGCAGTTCTTC. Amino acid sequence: CASSLGTSSSHEQFF.

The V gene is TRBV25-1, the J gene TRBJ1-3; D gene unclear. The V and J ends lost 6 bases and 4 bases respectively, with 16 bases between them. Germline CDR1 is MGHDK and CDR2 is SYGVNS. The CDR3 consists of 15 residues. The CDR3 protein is CASSPLRGPGNTIYF. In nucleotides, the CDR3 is TGTGCCAGCAGCCCTCTGAGAGGGCCAGGAAACACCATATATTTT.

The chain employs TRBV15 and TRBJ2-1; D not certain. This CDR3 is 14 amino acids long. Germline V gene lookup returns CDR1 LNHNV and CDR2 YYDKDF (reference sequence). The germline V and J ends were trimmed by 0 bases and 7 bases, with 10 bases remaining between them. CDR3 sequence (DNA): TGTGCCACCAGCAGAGATCTATCACGGAATGAGCAGTTCTTC. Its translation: CATSRDLSRNEQFF.

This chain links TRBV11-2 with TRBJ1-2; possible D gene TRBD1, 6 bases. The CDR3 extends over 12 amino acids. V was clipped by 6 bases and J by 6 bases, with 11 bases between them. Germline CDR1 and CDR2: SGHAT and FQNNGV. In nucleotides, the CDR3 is TGTGCCAGCAGTCATTACAGGGATGGCTACACCTTC. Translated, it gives CASSHYRDGYTF.

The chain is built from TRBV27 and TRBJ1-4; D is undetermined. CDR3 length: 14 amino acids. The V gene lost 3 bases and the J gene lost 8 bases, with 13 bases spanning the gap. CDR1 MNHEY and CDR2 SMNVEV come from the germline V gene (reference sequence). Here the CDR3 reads CASSLKGRGEKLFF. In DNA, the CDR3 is TGTGCCAGCAGTTTGAAGGGTAGAGGGGAAAAACTGTTTTTT.

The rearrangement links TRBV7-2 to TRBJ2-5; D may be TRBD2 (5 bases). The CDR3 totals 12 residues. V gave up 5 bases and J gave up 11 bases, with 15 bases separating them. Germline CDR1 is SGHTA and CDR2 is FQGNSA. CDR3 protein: CASSLSSRDQYF. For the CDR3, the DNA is TGTGCCAGCAGCCTATCCAGCCGGGATCAGTACTTC.

As DNA, the CDR3 is TGTGCCAGCAGCTTACAGGGAGGGGTGTCTGAAGCTTTCTTT. Protein product: CASSLQGGVSEAFF. This chain links TRBV7-3 with TRBJ1-1, with a weak D call TRBD1 (5 bases). The CDR3 spans 14 residues. The germline CDR1 and CDR2 sequences are SGHTA and FQGTGA. The germline V and J ends were trimmed by 2 bases and 6 bases, with 13 bases remaining between them.

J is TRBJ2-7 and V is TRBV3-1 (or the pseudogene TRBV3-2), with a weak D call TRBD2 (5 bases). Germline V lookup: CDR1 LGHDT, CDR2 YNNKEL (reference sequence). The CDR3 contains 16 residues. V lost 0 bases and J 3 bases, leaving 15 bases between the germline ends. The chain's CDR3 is CASSQDRYGKSYEQYF. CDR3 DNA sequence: TGTGCCAGCAGCCAAGATCGTTACGGGAAGAGCTACGAGCAGTACTTC.

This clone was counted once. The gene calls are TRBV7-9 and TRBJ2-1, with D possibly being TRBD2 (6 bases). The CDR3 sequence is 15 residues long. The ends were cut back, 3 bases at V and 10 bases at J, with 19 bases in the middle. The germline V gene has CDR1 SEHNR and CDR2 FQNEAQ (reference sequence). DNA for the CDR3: TGTGCCAGCAGCTTGCCCGGGACTGGGCTCCGGGAGCAGTTCTTC. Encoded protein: CASSLPGTGLREQFF.